A selection of T cell receptor beta chains follows, all from one sample in a study of T cells in Graves' hyperthyroidism and ophthalmopathy. Using its own MiXCR run on the multiplex PCR reads, TCRdb lists one record per CDR3 protein. The sample shows some 500,000 distinct CDR3 sequences, approximately 25% of them seen only once. Sample: blood. The receptors here all came from a woman in her 30s with Graves' ophthalmopathy. Each CDR3 is given with its conserved first and last residue. D genes are given only for firm matches. Expanded clones get a size class; other rows say once, few or many, or leave the size out.

v_gene: TRBV6-1; j_gene: TRBJ2-7; d_gene: TRBD1; abundance: many; CDR3aa: CASAWTGTYEQYF; CDR3nt: TGTGCCAGCGCCTGGACAGGGACCTACGAGCAGTACTTC
v_gene: TRBV18; j_gene: TRBJ1-1; d_gene: .; abundance: .; CDR3aa: CASSTTGGNTEAFF; CDR3nt: TGTGCCAGCTCGACAACCGGGGGAAACACTGAAGCTTTCTTT
v_gene: TRBV28; j_gene: TRBJ2-7; d_gene: .; abundance: many; CDR3aa: CASSSRQVRDEQYF; CDR3nt: TGTGCCAGCAGTTCAAGACAGGTCCGGGACGAGCAGTACTTC
v_gene: TRBV19; j_gene: TRBJ1-1; d_gene: .; abundance: .; CDR3aa: CATRGGGTRDVAFF; CDR3nt: TGTGCCACCAGAGGAGGCGGGACAAGGGACGTAGCTTTCTTT
v_gene: TRBV12-3/TRBV12-4; j_gene: TRBJ1-6; d_gene: .; abundance: many; CDR3aa: CASSLDISAPLHF; CDR3nt: TGTGCCAGCAGTCTGGACATTTCGGCACCCCTCCACTTT
v_gene: TRBV12-3/TRBV12-4; j_gene: TRBJ2-6; d_gene: .; abundance: .; CDR3aa: CASSAVSSGANVLTF; CDR3nt: TGTGCCAGCAGCGCCGTTAGCTCTGGGGCCAACGTCCTGACTTTC
v_gene: TRBV6-5; j_gene: TRBJ1-2; d_gene: .; abundance: many; CDR3aa: CASSQQGPYGYTF; CDR3nt: TGTGCCAGCAGTCAGCAGGGTCCCTATGGCTACACCTTC
v_gene: TRBV5-1; j_gene: TRBJ2-5; d_gene: .; abundance: few; CDR3aa: CASSLVQGGQETQYF; CDR3nt: TGCGCCAGCAGCTTGGTTCAGGGTGGTCAAGAGACCCAGTACTTC
v_gene: TRBV27; j_gene: TRBJ2-7; d_gene: .; abundance: many; CDR3aa: CASTDGVGSYEQYF; CDR3nt: TGTGCCAGCACCGACGGGGTGGGATCCTACGAGCAGTACTTC
v_gene: TRBV6-1; j_gene: TRBJ1-3; d_gene: TRBD1; abundance: .; CDR3aa: CASSRLDRGRSGNTIYF; CDR3nt: TGTGCCAGCAGTCGCCTGGACAGGGGCAGGTCTGGAAACACCATATATTTT
v_gene: TRBV11-2; j_gene: TRBJ2-5; d_gene: TRBD2; abundance: .; CDR3aa: CASSAIIAGGYQETQYF; CDR3nt: TGTGCCAGCAGCGCCATTATAGCGGGGGGATACCAAGAGACCCAGTACTTC
v_gene: TRBV2; j_gene: TRBJ1-2; d_gene: .; abundance: .; CDR3aa: CASSEDLGPTSNYGYTF; CDR3nt: TGTGCCAGCAGTGAAGACCTGGGACCTACCTCTAACTATGGCTACACCTTC
v_gene: TRBV11-1; j_gene: TRBJ2-5; d_gene: TRBD2; abundance: many; CDR3aa: CASSSQAGLGYGETQYF; CDR3nt: TGTGCCAGCAGCTCACAAGCCGGACTAGGGTATGGAGAGACCCAGTACTTC
v_gene: TRBV7-9; j_gene: TRBJ1-2; d_gene: .; abundance: .; CDR3aa: CASSLDVRGYTF; CDR3nt: TGTGCCAGCAGCTTAGACGTCAGGGGATACACCTTC
v_gene: TRBV29-1; j_gene: TRBJ1-2; d_gene: .; abundance: many; CDR3aa: CSVVGGTAYGYTF; CDR3nt: TGCAGCGTTGTTGGGGGTACGGCCTATGGCTACACCTTC
v_gene: TRBV2; j_gene: TRBJ2-7; d_gene: .; abundance: few; CDR3aa: CASSEALGAYGDF; CDR3nt: TGTGCCAGCAGTGAAGCGCTTGGCGCCTACGGGGACTTC
v_gene: TRBV2; j_gene: TRBJ1-2; d_gene: TRBD1; abundance: .; CDR3aa: CASSERTGGYGYTF; CDR3nt: TGTGCCAGCAGTGAACGAACAGGGGGCTATGGCTACACCTTC
v_gene: TRBV9; j_gene: TRBJ1-2; d_gene: .; abundance: many; CDR3aa: CASSPVGEGVYGYTF; CDR3nt: TGTGCCAGCAGCCCAGTGGGGGAAGGCGTCTATGGCTACACCTTC
v_gene: TRBV6-1; j_gene: TRBJ1-5; d_gene: .; abundance: many; CDR3aa: CASRVHDWADQPQHF; CDR3nt: TGTGCCAGCAGAGTACACGATTGGGCCGATCAGCCCCAGCATTTT
v_gene: TRBV14; j_gene: TRBJ1-2; d_gene: .; abundance: many; CDR3aa: CASSQDGPIDTF; CDR3nt: TGTGCCAGCAGCCAAGACGGACCAATAGACACCTTC
v_gene: TRBV11-1; j_gene: TRBJ2-7; d_gene: TRBD1; abundance: .; CDR3aa: CASSTWDRGKQYF; CDR3nt: TGTGCCAGCAGCACCTGGGACAGGGGGAAGCAGTACTTC
v_gene: TRBV13; j_gene: TRBJ2-7; d_gene: .; abundance: many; CDR3aa: CASSLDGLSHEQYF; CDR3nt: TGTGCCAGCAGCTTAGACGGTCTCAGCCACGAGCAGTACTTC
v_gene: TRBV19; j_gene: TRBJ1-2; d_gene: .; abundance: few; CDR3aa: CASSDGKSGYTF; CDR3nt: TGTGCCAGTAGTGACGGAAAGAGTGGCTACACCTTC
v_gene: TRBV12-3/TRBV12-4; j_gene: TRBJ1-5; d_gene: .; abundance: many; CDR3aa: CASSLQNQPQHF; CDR3nt: TGTGCCAGCAGTCTCCAAAATCAGCCCCAGCATTTT
v_gene: TRBV12-3/TRBV12-4; j_gene: TRBJ1-2; d_gene: .; abundance: many; CDR3aa: CASSPGGRATKYGYTF; CDR3nt: TGTGCCAGCAGTCCGGGGGGGAGAGCTACAAAATATGGCTACACCTTC
v_gene: TRBV7-6; j_gene: TRBJ1-1; d_gene: .; abundance: many; CDR3aa: CASSPQGGTNTEAFF; CDR3nt: TGTGCCAGCAGCCCCCAAGGGGGGACGAACACTGAAGCTTTCTTT
v_gene: TRBV20-1; j_gene: TRBJ2-7; d_gene: .; abundance: many; CDR3aa: CSAREGDFNYEQYF; CDR3nt: TGCAGTGCTAGAGAGGGGGACTTCAACTACGAGCAGTACTTC
v_gene: TRBV7-3; j_gene: TRBJ1-2; d_gene: .; abundance: few; CDR3aa: CASSPEGGVTGYTF; CDR3nt: TGTGCCAGCAGCCCCGAGGGCGGGGTAACTGGCTACACCTTC
v_gene: TRBV4-3; j_gene: TRBJ1-2; d_gene: .; abundance: many; CDR3aa: CASSQGTASNYGYTF; CDR3nt: TGCGCCAGCAGCCAAGGGACAGCCTCTAACTATGGCTACACCTTC
v_gene: TRBV6-5; j_gene: TRBJ1-1; d_gene: .; abundance: many; CDR3aa: CASSYSVPGTEAFF; CDR3nt: TGTGCCAGCAGTTACTCGGTCCCTGGCACTGAAGCTTTCTTT
v_gene: TRBV9; j_gene: TRBJ2-7; d_gene: .; abundance: few; CDR3aa: CASSVEGRAYEQYF; CDR3nt: TGTGCCAGCAGCGTAGAAGGGCGAGCCTACGAGCAGTACTTC
v_gene: TRBV6-1; j_gene: TRBJ2-7; d_gene: TRBD2; abundance: many; CDR3aa: CASSESQGGGPYEQYF; CDR3nt: TGTGCCAGCAGCGAATCCCAGGGCGGGGGACCCTACGAGCAGTACTTC
v_gene: TRBV18; j_gene: TRBJ2-2; d_gene: .; abundance: .; CDR3aa: CASSPRVAGSTGGLFF; CDR3nt: TGTGCCAGCTCACCCCGAGTCGCGGGCTCCACCGGGGGGCTGTTTTTT
v_gene: TRBV20-1; j_gene: TRBJ2-2; d_gene: TRBD1; abundance: .; CDR3aa: CSAPGKTGGTNTGELFF; CDR3nt: TGCAGTGCACCCGGAAAGACAGGGGGGACAAACACCGGGGAGCTGTTTTTT
v_gene: TRBV2; j_gene: TRBJ1-2; d_gene: TRBD1; abundance: many; CDR3aa: CASREWDSPYGYTF; CDR3nt: TGTGCCAGCAGGGAATGGGACAGTCCCTATGGCTACACCTTC
v_gene: TRBV29-1; j_gene: TRBJ2-3; d_gene: .; abundance: .; CDR3aa: CSGGGQSTDTQYF; CDR3nt: TGCAGCGGTGGTGGACAGAGCACAGATACGCAGTATTTT
v_gene: TRBV27; j_gene: TRBJ1-2; d_gene: .; abundance: few; CDR3aa: CASSTPGNYGYTF; CDR3nt: TGTGCCAGCAGTACCCCTGGAAACTATGGCTACACCTTC
v_gene: TRBV6-1; j_gene: TRBJ2-7; d_gene: TRBD1; abundance: .; CDR3aa: CASKTGTGLSYEQYF; CDR3nt: TGTGCCAGCAAGACCGGGACAGGCCTATCATACGAGCAGTACTTC
v_gene: TRBV3-1; j_gene: TRBJ2-1; d_gene: .; abundance: .; CDR3aa: CASSQAEGAWRGDNEQFF; CDR3nt: TGTGCCAGCAGCCAAGCTGAGGGGGCTTGGCGGGGGGACAATGAGCAGTTCTTC
v_gene: TRBV28; j_gene: TRBJ2-7; d_gene: TRBD1; abundance: .; CDR3aa: CASRRTGGSSYEQYF; CDR3nt: TGTGCCAGCAGACGAACAGGGGGCAGTTCCTACGAGCAGTACTTC
v_gene: TRBV7-9; j_gene: TRBJ1-2; d_gene: .; abundance: .; CDR3aa: CASSLGILGGYTF; CDR3nt: TGTGCCAGCAGCTTGGGGATACTGGGTGGCTACACCTTC
v_gene: TRBV4-2; j_gene: TRBJ2-7; d_gene: .; abundance: few; CDR3aa: CASSQVGEFEQYF; CDR3nt: TGTGCCAGCAGCCAAGTCGGGGAATTCGAGCAGTACTTC
v_gene: TRBV6-5; j_gene: TRBJ1-2; d_gene: .; abundance: many; CDR3aa: CASSYSAGEGFLRGDYGYTF; CDR3nt: TGTGCCAGCAGTTACTCGGCAGGAGAGGGGTTTCTGAGAGGAGACTATGGCTACACCTTC
v_gene: TRBV19; j_gene: TRBJ1-5; d_gene: TRBD1; abundance: many; CDR3aa: CASSLTGGNSQPQHF; CDR3nt: TGTGCCAGTAGTCTCACAGGGGGTAATAGTCAGCCCCAGCATTTT
v_gene: TRBV19; j_gene: TRBJ2-2; d_gene: .; abundance: .; CDR3aa: CASFKFTGELFF; CDR3nt: TGTGCCAGTTTTAAATTCACCGGGGAGCTGTTTTTT
v_gene: TRBV2; j_gene: TRBJ1-2; d_gene: TRBD1; abundance: many; CDR3aa: CASRLGQGANYGYTF; CDR3nt: TGTGCCAGCAGGCTCGGACAGGGGGCTAACTATGGCTACACCTTC
v_gene: TRBV11-2; j_gene: TRBJ1-1; d_gene: .; abundance: .; CDR3aa: CASSLGLTVRGTEAFF; CDR3nt: TGTGCCAGCAGCTTAGGTCTCACAGTAAGAGGCACTGAAGCTTTCTTT
v_gene: TRBV5-4; j_gene: TRBJ1-1; d_gene: .; abundance: .; CDR3aa: CVSSLEQENTEAFF; CDR3nt: TGTGTCAGCAGCTTAGAACAAGAGAACACTGAAGCTTTCTTT
v_gene: TRBV20-1; j_gene: TRBJ1-2; d_gene: .; abundance: once; CDR3aa: CSARLIRRSGYTF; CDR3nt: TGCAGTGCTAGATTGATCCGGCGGAGCGGCTACACCTTC
v_gene: TRBV12-3/TRBV12-4; j_gene: TRBJ2-7; d_gene: TRBD1; abundance: few; CDR3aa: CASSNRDREQEQYF; CDR3nt: TGTGCCAGCAGCAACCGGGACAGGGAACAAGAGCAGTACTTC
v_gene: TRBV18; j_gene: TRBJ1-2; d_gene: TRBD1; abundance: .; CDR3aa: CASSPLGQVGHGYTF; CDR3nt: TGTGCCAGCTCACCACTCGGACAGGTGGGACATGGCTACACCTTC
v_gene: TRBV6-1; j_gene: TRBJ1-2; d_gene: .; abundance: .; CDR3aa: CASSPGPSSHGYTF; CDR3nt: TGTGCCAGCAGTCCGGGACCGTCCAGCCACGGCTACACCTTC
v_gene: TRBV6-5; j_gene: TRBJ1-2; d_gene: .; abundance: .; CDR3aa: CASSYAWEVGYTF; CDR3nt: TGTGCCAGCAGTTACGCTTGGGAAGTTGGCTACACCTTC
v_gene: TRBV11-2; j_gene: TRBJ2-7; d_gene: TRBD2; abundance: .; CDR3aa: CASSFISGSKDEQYF; CDR3nt: TGTGCCAGCAGCTTTATAAGCGGGAGCAAGGACGAGCAGTACTTC
v_gene: TRBV6-2/TRBV6-3; j_gene: TRBJ2-7; d_gene: TRBD2; abundance: few; CDR3aa: CASSSASGAGYEQYF; CDR3nt: TGTGCCAGCAGTTCGGCTAGCGGAGCGGGCTACGAGCAGTACTTC
v_gene: TRBV6-2/TRBV6-3; j_gene: TRBJ2-5; d_gene: .; abundance: many; CDR3aa: CASSLLASAETQYF; CDR3nt: TGTGCCAGCAGTCTCCTGGCCTCAGCAGAGACCCAGTACTTC
v_gene: TRBV7-2; j_gene: TRBJ2-7; d_gene: .; abundance: many; CDR3aa: CASSLVVGGLTYEQYF; CDR3nt: TGTGCCAGCAGCTTAGTCGTCGGAGGGTTGACCTACGAGCAGTACTTC
v_gene: TRBV27; j_gene: TRBJ1-5; d_gene: .; abundance: many; CDR3aa: CASSAHGLGGQPQHF; CDR3nt: TGTGCCAGCAGTGCCCACGGCTTAGGGGGACAGCCCCAGCATTTT
v_gene: TRBV6-1; j_gene: TRBJ1-1; d_gene: .; abundance: .; CDR3aa: CASRPPANTEAFF; CDR3nt: TGTGCCAGCAGGCCTCCAGCCAACACTGAAGCTTTCTTT
v_gene: TRBV7-9; j_gene: TRBJ2-5; d_gene: .; abundance: few; CDR3aa: CASSLSPGTRSPQYF; CDR3nt: TGTGCCAGCAGCTTATCCCCGGGTACGCGATCCCCCCAGTACTTC